The 29 T cell receptor beta chains below all came from one sample that was sequenced in a study of STAT5B mutations in CD4+ large granular lymphocyte leukemia. The method was immunoSEQ multiplex PCR; TCRdb's version includes in-frame clones alone and lacks a portion of them. The sample carries tens of thousands of clones, just under 75% recorded once. The sequencing input was CD4+ T cells from blood buffy coats. These receptors were collected from a human donor in good health.

This clone has more than one count but fewer than ten. V and J are TRBV19 and TRBJ1-1; 9 bases fit TRBD1. Trimming at V came to 3 bases and at J to 10 bases, leaving 3 bases not matched to a gene. CDR1 and CDR2 (germline): LNHDA, SQIVND (reference sequence). The CDR3 is 12 residues long. CDR3 coding DNA: TGTGCCAGTAGTATTGGACAGGGGCCAGCTTTCTTT. The encoded protein is CASSIGQGPAFF.

V and J are TRBV9 and TRBJ2-7; 8 bases align to TRBD2. V lost 4 bases to trimming and J lost 5 bases; unmatched junction nucleotides: 14. CDR3 length: 16 residues. Germline V gene data show CDR1 as SGDLS and CDR2 as YYNGEE. The CDR3 protein is CASSPQPSGSSNEQYF. For the CDR3, the DNA is TGTGCCAGCAGCCCCCAGCCCAGCGGGAGTTCCAACGAGCAGTACTTC.

This clone has a handful of counts. The chain couples TRBV2 to TRBJ1-4; D is perhaps TRBD1 (5 bases). The V end was cut by 2 bases, the J end by 8 bases, with 15 bases between. CDR3 length: 15 amino acids. Germline V lookup: CDR1 SNHLY, CDR2 FYNNEI. CDR3 DNA: TGTGCCAGCAGTGAACGACGGCAGGGAAGCGAAAAACTGTTTTTT. This gives the protein CASSERRQGSEKLFF. Complete variable domain (other parts from reference TRBV2 and TRBJ1-4): EPEVTQTPSHQVTQMGQEVILRCVPISNHLYFYWYRQILGQKVEFLVSFYNNEISEKSEIFDDQFSVERPDGSNFTLKIRSTKLEDSAMYFCASSERRQGSEKLFFGSGTQLSVL.

The table lists this clone with a count of one. The CDR3 here is CASSKGLAGQETQYF. For the CDR3, the DNA is TGTGCCAGCAGCAAGGGACTAGCGGGACAAGAGACCCAGTACTTC. The rearrangement links TRBV11-3 to TRBJ2-5; TRBD2 agrees at 13 bases. V dropped 5 bases and J dropped 2; count of bases not matched to a gene: 2. Germline CDR1 SGHNT, CDR2 YENEEA. The CDR3 contains 15 residues.

The chain is built from TRBV28 and TRBJ2-7, with TRBD2 as a possible D gene (5 bases). Trimming pared 1 base from V and 0 bases from J, leaving 13 bases between. CDR1 is MDHEN, CDR2 SYDVKM, per germline. The CDR3 has 16 residues. In DNA form, the CDR3 reads TGTGCCAGCAGTTTATTTTCAACGGGAAGCTCCTACGAGCAGTACTTC. This codes for CASSLFSTGSSYEQYF.

The chain is built from TRBV6-5 and TRBJ2-1; D is undetermined. This CDR3 is 13 amino acids long. Germline CDR1 reads MNHEY; CDR2 reads SVGAGI. Between the trimmed V and J ends, which lost 5 bases and 9 bases, there was a span of 14 bases. For the CDR3, the DNA is TGTGCCAGCAGTAGGGATGTCACGGGTGAGCAGTTCTTC. It encodes CASSRDVTGEQFF.

The sample holds a few counts of this clone. The CDR3 coding sequence is TGTGCCAGCTCACCCTCTTACTACAGGAGCCCCGACGAGCAGTACTTC. Its translation: CASSPSYYRSPDEQYF. V gene TRBV18 combines with J gene TRBJ2-7; tentatively, D is TRBD1 (5 bases). V shed 3 bases and J shed 5 bases, with 20 bases lying between them. Germline assignment: CDR1 KGHSH and CDR2 LQKENI. This CDR3 has 16 amino acids. Variable domain in full (rest from reference TRBV18 and TRBJ2-7): NAGVMQNPRHLVRRRGQEARLRCSPMKGHSHVYWYRQLPEEGLKFMVYLQKENIIDESGMPKERFSAEFPKEGPSILRIQQVVRGDSAAYFCASSPSYYRSPDEQYFGPGTRLTVT.

The rearrangement uses TRBV10-3 and TRBJ2-7, with 11 positions matching TRBD1. CDR1 is ENHRY and CDR2 is SYGVKD in the germline V gene. After removal of 3 bases from V and 4 bases from J, the junction contained 5 bases not matched to a gene. The CDR3 is made up of 15 amino acids. DNA of the CDR3: TGTGCCATCAGTGACCCCGGGACAGGGGGGTACGAGCAGTACGTC. Protein sequence: CAISDPGTGGYEQYV.

This chain connects TRBV18 to TRBJ2-5, with 9 bases matching TRBD1. Germline V lookup: CDR1 KGHSH, CDR2 LQKENI. Trimming took 3 bases from V and 5 from J; bases not matched to a gene: 10. The length of the CDR3 is 16 residues. This CDR3 is CASSPGQGRGSETQYF. The CDR3 DNA is TGTGCCAGCTCACCGGGACAGGGACGGGGGTCGGAGACCCAGTACTTC.

The chain combines TRBV29-1 with TRBJ2-1; weak D call: TRBD1 (6 bases). This CDR3 comprises 13 residues. Germline-derived CDR1 and CDR2 are SQVTM and ANQGSEA. Deletions cut 8 bases from V and 6 bases from J, with 17 bases between. CDR3 in DNA: TGCAGCCCCTGGGCGTTAGGGGGCAATGAGCAGTTCTTC. Translating it yields CSPWALGGNEQFF.

This chain links TRBV30 with TRBJ2-2, with D maybe TRBD2 (6 bases). Trimming shortened V by 4 bases and J by 1 base, and 10 bases separated the two germline ends. Germline V gives CDR1 GTSNPN, CDR2 SVGIG (reference sequence). The CDR3 has 14 residues. Written as DNA, the CDR3 is TGTGCCTGGATGTGGGGGGTGAACACCGGGGAGCTGTTTTTT. It translates to CAWMWGVNTGELFF.

V usage is TRBV19 and J usage is TRBJ2-5; 7 nucleotides agree with TRBD2. The J segment lost 3 bases and the V segment lost 7 bases, leaving 5 bases of the junction unmatched. Germline V gives CDR1 LNHDA, CDR2 SQIVND (reference sequence). This CDR3 spans 13 amino acids. The CDR3 DNA is TGTGCCAGTAATAGCCTAGCGGAAGAGACCCAGTACTTC. Translated, it gives CASNSLAEETQYF.

This clone showed up just a few times. The J gene is TRBJ2-5, the V gene TRBV28, with 7 bases matching TRBD1. This CDR3 has 14 amino acids. Germline V gene data show CDR1 as MDHEN and CDR2 as SYDVKM. J gave up 5 bases and V 4 bases, and 7 bases lay outside the gene matches. In DNA, the CDR3 is TGTGCCAGCAGTTCACCGGGACAGTCCGAGACCCAGTACTTC. It yields the protein CASSSPGQSETQYF.

This rearrangement joins TRBV20-1 to TRBJ1-1, with D unclear. Trimming stripped 6 bases from V and 2 bases from J, with 7 bases between. This CDR3 is built from 11 residues. Germline V gene sequence: CDR1 DFQATT, CDR2 SNEGSKA (reference sequence). CDR3 amino acids: CSAFFNTEAFF. Written as DNA, the CDR3 is TGCAGTGCATTTTTCAACACTGAAGCTTTCTTT.

In its sample, this clone was seen a few times. An end of the junction differs from the germline gene, which may be a read error. The chain is built from TRBV29-1 and TRBJ1-1; possibly TRBD1 for D (5 bases). CDR3 size: 8 residues. The germline CDR1 and CDR2 sequences are SQVTM and ANQGSEA. CDR3 DNA sequence: TGCAGCGTTCATCCGGGGGGGTTT. Its translation is CSVHPGGF.

V usage is TRBV21-1 and J usage is TRBJ2-7; the DNA was not used to check the table's D call, TRBD2. TRBV21-1 is an annotated pseudogene. The CDR3 has 14 residues. CDR3 loop: CASSKCGLAYEQYF. The CDR3 nucleotides read TGTGCCAGCAGCAAGTGTGGTCTAGCCTACGAGCAGTACTTC.

This CDR3 is CASASGSRTDTQYF. CDR3 nucleotide sequence: TGTGCCAGTGCTAGCGGGAGCCGCACAGATACGCAGTATTTT. The chain links TRBV19 to TRBJ2-3; 10 positions agree with TRBD2. Trimming at V came to 8 bases and at J to 1 base, leaving 3 bases not matched to a gene. The germline V gene encodes CDR1 LNHDA and CDR2 SQIVND (reference sequence). The CDR3 extends over 14 amino acids.

V gene TRBV7-2 combines with J gene TRBJ1-1; D is unresolved. The CDR3 extends over 14 amino acids. CDR1 SGHTA and CDR2 FQGNSA come from the germline V gene. V dropped 2 bases and J dropped 3 bases, with 10 bases sitting between them. DNA for the CDR3: TGTGCCAGCAGCTTAACGTTCGGGGACACTGAAGCTTTCTTT. Protein product: CASSLTFGDTEAFF.

V and J are TRBV11-3 and TRBJ1-1; weak D call: TRBD1 (6 bases). There are 15 residues in the CDR3. V was shortened by 5 bases and J by 1 base, with 14 bases between the two germline ends. Germline loops: CDR1 SGHNT, CDR2 YENEEA. The CDR3 nucleotides read TGTGCCAGCAGCCCTCGGACAGCGTCGAACACTGAAGCTTTCTTT. Protein sequence: CASSPRTASNTEAFF.

J is TRBJ1-2 and V is TRBV6-5; D is perhaps TRBD1 (6 bases). Trimming took off 5 bases at V and 1 base at J, with 11 bases between the two ends. The CDR3 consists of 14 residues. The germline gives CDR1 MNHEY, CDR2 SVGAGI. CDR3 DNA: TGTGCCAGCAGTAGAACAGGGATTAACTATGGCTACACCTTC. Residues: CASSRTGINYGYTF.

The count of this clone is one. The chain combines TRBV7-2 with TRBJ1-2; TRBD1 might be the D (6 bases). The CDR3 length is 15 residues. The V end was cut by 2 bases, the J end by 4 bases, with 14 bases between. The germline gives CDR1 SGHTA, CDR2 FQGNSA. The CDR3 loop is CASSLWPDRIYGYTF. In DNA form, the CDR3 reads TGTGCCAGCAGCTTATGGCCGGACAGAATCTATGGCTACACCTTC.

The chain employs TRBV5-8 and TRBJ1-2, with D hard to call. This CDR3 spans 15 amino acids. The germline V and J ends were trimmed by 0 bases and 2 bases, with 11 bases remaining between them. From germline, CDR1 is SGHTS and CDR2 YDEGEE. CDR3 sequence reads: CASSLDGRENYGYTF. The CDR3 DNA sequence: TGTGCCAGCAGCTTGGACGGCAGAGAGAACTATGGCTACACCTTC.

J is TRBJ2-1 and V is TRBV5-4; D may be TRBD2 (6 bases). V shed 4 bases and J shed 4 bases, with 18 bases lying between them. Germline V gene lookup returns CDR1 SGHNT and CDR2 YYREEE (reference sequence). The CDR3 has 16 residues. CDR3 sequence (DNA): TGTGCCAGCAGCCCCGGCGGGGCCGGGGAGTACAATGAGCAGTTCTTC. Translating it yields CASSPGGAGEYNEQFF.

The V and J genes are TRBV7-2 and TRBJ2-7; 7 nucleotides match TRBD2. The V gene end was trimmed by 4 bases and the J gene end by 3 bases; junction bases not matched to a gene: 6. The germline gives CDR1 SGHTA, CDR2 FQGNSA. The CDR3 is 14 residues long. CDR3 sequence: CASSSQAGFYEQYF. CDR3 DNA: TGTGCCAGCAGCTCCCAAGCGGGATTCTACGAGCAGTACTTC.

This chain links TRBV28 with TRBJ2-5; 11 bases fit TRBD2. Germline V gene sequence: CDR1 MDHEN, CDR2 SYDVKM. Losses at the gene ends were 5 bases for V and 5 bases for J; bases not matched to a gene: 7. CDR3 length: 15 residues. The DNA of the CDR3 is TGTGCCAGCAGTGCCCTTAGCGGGGGGGTGGAGACCCAGTACTTC. It is translated as CASSALSGGVETQYF.

This clone occurred a few times. This sequence joins TRBV28 and TRBJ1-1, with 7 bases aligning to TRBD1. The CDR3 is 13 amino acids. V was clipped by 7 bases and J by 1 base; unmatched bases: 3. Germline CDR1 and CDR2: MDHEN and SYDVKM. CDR3 coding DNA: TGTGCCAGCACCCCAGGGGGGAACACTGAAGCTTTCTTT. Amino acid sequence: CASTPGGNTEAFF.

The CDR3 spells CASSVGPNQPQHF. The CDR3 coding sequence is TGTGCCAGCAGTGTAGGTCCCAATCAGCCCCAGCATTTT. The J gene is TRBJ1-5, the V gene TRBV2; D is unresolved. CDR1 SNHLY and CDR2 FYNNEI come from the germline V gene. The V gene lost 4 bases and the J gene lost 3 bases, with 7 bases spanning the gap. CDR3 length: 13 amino acids.

The rearrangement links TRBV19 to TRBJ1-1; D ambiguous. Germline V gives CDR1 LNHDA, CDR2 SQIVND (reference sequence). This CDR3 spans 14 amino acids. V was cut by 5 bases and J by 7 bases, with 17 bases left in between. The chain's CDR3 is CASSPPSTLNEAFF. CDR3 nucleotide sequence: TGTGCCAGTAGTCCCCCGTCCACTCTGAATGAAGCTTTCTTT.

A few counts support this clone. The CDR3 region is CASGAFESNEQFF. CDR3 sequence (DNA): TGTGCTAGTGGTGCCTTTGAGAGCAATGAGCAGTTCTTC. The chain is built from TRBV12-5 and TRBJ2-1; unclear D gene. V was shortened by 5 bases and J by 6 bases, with 11 bases between the two germline ends. The germline CDR1 and CDR2 sequences are LGHNT and FRNRAP. The CDR3 extends over 13 amino acids.